Listed here are 5 T cell receptor beta chains from one sample, sequenced in a study of blood T cell repertoires in COVID-19. Repertoires were generated with immunoSEQ multiplex PCR, while TCRdb's copy carries only in-frame clones and drops some. In the table there are more than 300,000 clones, about 83% of which are singletons. Sequences were obtained from peripheral blood. These TCRs come from a woman aged 45-65 years with acute or convalescent COVID-19.

This chain connects TRBV11-2 to TRBJ1-1, with a weak D call TRBD1 (5 bases). Germline V lookup: CDR1 SGHAT, CDR2 FQNNGV. This CDR3 comprises 13 residues. V lost 5 bases to trimming and J lost 4 bases, with 11 bases between them. This chain's CDR3 is CASSTLGGTEAFF. As DNA, the CDR3 is TGTGCCAGCAGCACTCTCGGGGGCACTGAAGCTTTCTTT.

The chain joins TRBV21-1 to TRBJ1-1; TRBD1, the D gene given by the table, was not confirmed from the DNA. TRBV21-1 is a known pseudogene. There are 16 residues in the CDR3. CDR3 region: CASSGRGTGFDTEAFF. In nucleotides, the CDR3 is TGTGCCAGCAGCGGACGAGGGACAGGGTTCGACACTGAAGCTTTCTTT.

The CDR3 sequence: CASSPPTRRGLAGEGTGELFF. The CDR3 DNA reads TGCGCCAGCAGCCCGCCAACCCGACGGGGACTAGCGGGGGAGGGGACCGGGGAGCTGTTTTTT. The chain combines TRBV5-1 with TRBJ2-2; TRBD2 matches at 14 bases. The CDR3 length is 21 residues. The V segment lost 4 bases and the J segment 5 bases; nucleotides outside the gene matches: 19. Germline lookup yields CDR1 SGHRS and CDR2 YFSETQ.

This chain connects TRBV11-1 to TRBJ1-2; D perhaps matches TRBD1 (6 bases). The CDR3 length is 16 residues. Germline V gives CDR1 SGHAT, CDR2 FQDESV (reference sequence). Trimming stripped 5 bases from V and 6 bases from J, with 22 bases between. The CDR3: CASSPRLDSLVDGYTF. The CDR3 DNA is TGTGCCAGCAGCCCTCGGTTGGACAGCCTCGTAGATGGCTACACCTTC.

J is TRBJ2-1 and V is TRBV9, with 14 bases matching TRBD2. The CDR3 contains 18 residues. Trimming removed 0 bases from V and 6 bases from J; junction bases left unmatched: 8. Germline-derived CDR1 and CDR2 are SGDLS and YYNGEE. The CDR3 reads CASSVAGLAGVGSNEQFF. The CDR3 DNA sequence: TGTGCCAGCAGCGTAGCGGGACTAGCGGGAGTGGGATCCAATGAGCAGTTCTTC.